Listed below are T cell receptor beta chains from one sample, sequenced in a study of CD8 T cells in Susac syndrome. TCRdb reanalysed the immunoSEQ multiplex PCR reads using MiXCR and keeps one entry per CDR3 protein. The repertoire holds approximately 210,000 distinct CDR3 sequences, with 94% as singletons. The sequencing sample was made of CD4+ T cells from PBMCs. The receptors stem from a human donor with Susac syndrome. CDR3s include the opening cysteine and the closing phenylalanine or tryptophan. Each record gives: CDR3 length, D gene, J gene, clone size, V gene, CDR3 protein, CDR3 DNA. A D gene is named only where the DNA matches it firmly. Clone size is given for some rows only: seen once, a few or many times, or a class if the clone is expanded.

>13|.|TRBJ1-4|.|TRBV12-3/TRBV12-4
CATLRGPGEKLFF
TGTGCCACCCTCCGGGGGCCTGGAGAAAAACTGTTTTTT
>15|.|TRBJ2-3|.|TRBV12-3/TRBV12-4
CASSLREVGTDTQYF
TGTGCCAGCAGTTTGAGGGAGGTAGGGACAGATACGCAGTATTTT
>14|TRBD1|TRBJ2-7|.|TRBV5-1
CASSRGQANYEQYF
TGCGCCAGCAGCCGGGGACAGGCCAACTACGAGCAGTACTTC
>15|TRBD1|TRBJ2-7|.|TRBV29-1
CSVLKPGQGTYEQYF
TGCAGCGTTTTAAAACCGGGACAGGGTACCTACGAGCAGTACTTC
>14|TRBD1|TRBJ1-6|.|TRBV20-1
CSARARQGNSPLHF
TGCAGTGCTAGAGCCAGACAGGGGAATTCACCCCTCCACTTT
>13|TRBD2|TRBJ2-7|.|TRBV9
CASSPGTTGEQYF
TGTGCCAGCAGCCCCGGGACTACCGGTGAGCAGTACTTC
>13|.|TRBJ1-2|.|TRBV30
CAWSPGLVSGYTF
TGTGCCTGGAGCCCAGGCCTTGTGAGTGGCTACACCTTC
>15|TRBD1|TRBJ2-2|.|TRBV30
CAWSSPDRASRELFF
TGTGCCTGGAGTTCCCCTGACAGGGCGAGCCGGGAGCTGTTTTTT
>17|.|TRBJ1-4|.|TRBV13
CASSNHLDRLTNEKLFF
TGTGCCAGCAGCAACCACCTTGACAGGTTAACTAATGAAAAACTGTTTTTT
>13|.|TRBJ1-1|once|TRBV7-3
CASSRVVDTEAFF
TGTGCCAGCAGCCGGGTGGTTGACACTGAAGCTTTCTTT
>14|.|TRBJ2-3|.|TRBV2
CASSTGQPRDTQYF
TGTGCCAGCAGTACCGGTCAACCACGGGATACGCAGTATTTT
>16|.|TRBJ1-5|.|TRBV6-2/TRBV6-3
CASSYWQGRGNQPQHF
TGTGCCAGCAGTTACTGGCAGGGAAGAGGCAATCAGCCCCAGCATTTT
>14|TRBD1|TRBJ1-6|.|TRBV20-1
CSARTGVKNSPLHF
TGCAGTGCAAGGACAGGGGTTAAGAATTCACCCCTCCACTTT
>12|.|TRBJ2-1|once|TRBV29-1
CSVEGFYNEQFF
TGCAGCGTTGAAGGGTTTTACAATGAGCAGTTCTTC
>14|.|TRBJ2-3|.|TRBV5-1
CASSLGGSPDTQYF
TGCGCCAGCAGCTTGGGCGGGTCCCCAGATACGCAGTATTTT
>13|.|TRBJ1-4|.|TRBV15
CATSRDFLEKLFF
TGTGCCACCAGCAGAGATTTCCTCGAAAAACTGTTTTTT
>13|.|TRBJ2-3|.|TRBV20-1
CSASGVSTDTQYF
TGCAGTGCGTCGGGGGTTAGCACAGATACGCAGTATTTT
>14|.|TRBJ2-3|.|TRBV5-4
CASSVELGRTPQYF
TGTGCCAGCAGCGTTGAGTTGGGACGCACCCCGCAGTATTTT
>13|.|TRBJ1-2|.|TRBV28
CASSSTVLGGYTF
TGTGCCAGCAGCTCTACTGTGTTAGGGGGCTACACCTTC
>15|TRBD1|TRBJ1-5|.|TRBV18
CASSPVTGAFQPQHF
TGTGCCAGCTCACCAGTAACAGGGGCTTTTCAGCCCCAGCATTTT
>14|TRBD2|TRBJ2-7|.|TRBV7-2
CASSVSSGENEQYF
TGTGCCAGCAGCGTGTCTAGCGGGGAGAACGAGCAGTACTTC
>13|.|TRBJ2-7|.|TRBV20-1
CSATPYRAGEQYF
TGCAGTGCTACGCCCTACAGGGCGGGGGAGCAGTACTTC
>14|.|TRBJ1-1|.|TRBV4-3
CASSQDGRDTEAFF
TGCGCCAGCAGCCAAGATGGTAGGGACACTGAAGCTTTCTTT
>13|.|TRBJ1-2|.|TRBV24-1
CATSDQGQYGYTF
TGTGCCACCAGTGACCAAGGACAGTATGGCTACACCTTC
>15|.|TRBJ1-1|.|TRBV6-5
CASRAQGYLDTEAFF
TGTGCCAGCAGGGCCCAGGGGTATTTGGACACTGAAGCTTTCTTT
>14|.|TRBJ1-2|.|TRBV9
CASSFDSSGYGYTF
TGTGCCAGCAGCTTCGACAGCAGTGGCTATGGCTACACCTTC